The TCR beta chain described here comes from a study of cytomegalovirus exposure and HLA in healthy donors (dated by TCRdb to 2016 to 2017). At the level of the whole study: An earlier analysis of approximately 550 of the donors reported approximately 270 Gb of sequence data and some 100 million unique TCR beta sequences from about 179 million T cells. Every repertoire in the discovery cohort had been generated on one and the same sequencing platform. Donor age, sex, ethnicity and CMV serostatus were collected together with the repertoire data. Besides the first cohort of roughly 660 subjects, a separate validation cohort made up of 120 different subjects was used. The study was designed to test whether signatures of past pathogen exposure could be identified by cataloging public T cell receptors. Four or five DR-DQ haplotypes were treated as single units for association and clustering because of strong linkage in the cohort. A later genetic analysis took genome-wide SNP genotypes for about three fifths of the roughly 670 donors and used that subset as a discovery cohort. To study patterns of TCR occurrence, a later analysis re-analyzed previously published TCR beta repertoires from 550 to 800 donors and added high-resolution HLA genotyping. The study profiled the T cell repertoires of 550 to 700 subjects by immunosequencing and related them to cytomegalovirus serostatus. HLA typing included class I and class II loci at four-digit resolution. To decide whether each TCR beta V gene segment behaved as functional or pseudogenic, an earlier analysis of some 580 of the donors relied on high-throughput TCR beta sequencing. The later analysis used no new phenotypic data to find candidate immune exposures, relying instead on TCR beta sequences and their occurrence across donors. Typing coverage differed by locus: A, B, C, DRB1 and DQB1 were typed in roughly 620-630 donors, DQA1 in approximately 520, DPA1 in approximately 610, and DPB1 in 472. Of the 398 genotyped donors, around 81% fell in the genetic ancestry cluster associated with self-reported Caucasian donors. Among 350 to 400 genotyped donors of the cohort, an average of approximately 250,000 unique TCR beta nucleotide sequences were sequenced per donor, roughly 20% of them non-productive. The study combined high-throughput TCR immunosequencing, statistical association of individual TCRs with disease status, and machine learning to predict cytomegalovirus infection status. Roughly 300 gigabases of sequencing data and tens of millions of unique TCR sequences were included in an early release covering 500 to 750 HLA-typed donors. On the study overall, not on this receptor specifically: Sequencing depth was assumed to be roughly uniform across donors in the presence/absence analyses, though that assumption may not hold. CMV serostatus was the only immune exposure information available for the cohort. Compared with equally common non-associated chains, HLA-associated TCR beta chains in a later analysis were more clonally expanded and had lower generation probabilities. In a later analysis, most CMV-associated TCR beta chains were found to appear HLA-restricted, with HLA associations seemingly driven largely by CMV exposure. Some IMGT-functional V segments, including TRBV6-2 and TRBV6-3, could not be distinguished by the 87-base-pair reads and were therefore excluded. In an earlier analysis of more than 450 of the donors, most TCR beta V segments were observed in productive rearrangements about 87% or about 30% of the time, broadly matching IMGT annotations. In vitro tests confirmed that three of the cytomegalovirus-associated TCR beta chains recognize cytomegalovirus antigens. Cytomegalovirus status was reported to be diagnosed by the classifier with high specificity and sensitivity in both the original and validation cohorts. A further reported finding was that TCR beta sequences accurately predicted the HLA-A and HLA-B alleles for most subjects in the first cohort. Assigning TCR associations to individual alleles was difficult when HLA alleles, especially DR and DQ, strongly co-occurred. Several of the top co-occurrence clusters appeared to be linked to parvovirus B19, influenza, CMV and Epstein-Barr virus, according to a later analysis. Approximately 16 rarely observed V segments, including chromosome 9 orphons, were excluded from the earlier analysis of almost 600 of the donors because counts were too low. A cluster of highly shared sequence variants was judged likely to be a technical artifact of the sequencing pipeline. Across donors, most TCR sequences were observed very rarely, whereas some public TCRs were present in many individuals. Because HLA typing was unavailable for some donors at each locus, only the typed subset was used in association tests. Specific HLA alleles were associated with 16,951 TCR beta sequences at a false discovery rate of 0.05 in a later analysis. According to a later analysis, TCR association rates differed among HLA loci, with DRB1 alleles showing the most associated TCRs and HLA-C alleles showing the fewest. Linkage disequilibrium might explain the correlated functional status among segregating V segments, but an unknown experimental factor could not be ruled out. An association between a missense DCLRE1C variant and V-gene and J-gene trimming of TCR beta chains was found in a later genetic analysis and replicated in an independent cohort. The cohort was sequenced for TCR beta chains only, and without alpha or paired-chain data the features that could be detected were limited. It was suggested by the authors that the approach could potentially be generalized to other disease states and immunological phenotypes. A later genetic analysis reported fewer N-insertions in productive TCRs among donors in an Asian-associated ancestry cluster than the roughly 700-donor mean. The study gave a list of 150 to 200 TCR beta chains associated with cytomegalovirus.

This clone was observed a handful of times. Its target antigen remains unknown. No base qualities exist here, and no much larger clone lies one base off it. The cohort consisted of 650 to 850 healthy bone marrow donors. At the time of sampling, all cohort members were nominally healthy, though unrecorded immune exposures were likely present. The donor tested CMV seropositive, placing the donor among the 289 seropositive members of the cohort. Each donor provided a peripheral blood sample, and peripheral blood mononuclear cells were used for TCR beta sequencing. Genomic DNA was extracted from the blood cell samples with the Qiagen DNeasy Blood Extraction Kit. Relative to germline, V is 6 bases shorter and J is 3 bases shorter, with 9 bases between their ends. Including the terminal cysteine and phenylalanine, the CDR3 comprises 13 residues. The kept DNA is CDR3 alone, 39 bases in frame from the first base. CDR1 MNHNY and CDR2 SVGAGI are derived from the germline V gene (reference sequence).

The library was made by the immunoSEQ multiplex PCR assay. The multiplex PCR relied on a mix of 60 forward primers for TCR Vbeta segments and 13 reverse primers for TCR Jbeta segments. The CDR3 region of rearranged TCR beta genes was amplified from genomic DNA by a multiplex PCR assay. The amplified TCR beta libraries were sequenced on the Illumina HiSeq System as 87-base-pair reads. Processing in the source paper ran as follows. A later analysis tallied tens of millions of unique TCR beta chains across the 640 or so repertoires, and some 10 million of those chains were shared by two or more donors. Raw reads were error-corrected and collapsed into unique sequences with a nearest-neighbor algorithm that merged closely related sequences to remove PCR and sequencing errors. Alignment of CDR3 sequences to IMGT reference sequences was used to assign V, D and J gene segments. Each retained sequence needed at least a six-nucleotide match to both a V gene segment and a J gene segment. Rearrangements were classified as productive when the CDR3 lacked stop codons and remained in frame with V and J, and all other rearrangements were classified as non-productive. Following IMGT convention, CDR3 was defined as the stretch from the second conserved V-encoded cysteine to the conserved J-encoded phenylalanine. In an earlier analysis of around 540 of the donors, sequences lacking an unambiguous match to a single V gene segment were excluded. In an earlier analysis of approximately 500 of the donors, a V segment was called functional when productive rearrangements were above 56.7%, and segregating when the standard deviation between donors exceeded 5%. A statistical classification framework was built to diagnose cytomegalovirus status from the catalog of TCR beta chain sequences. A later analysis assigned V and J genes by comparing TCR nucleotide sequences with IMGT/GENE-DB human TR gene sequences. A later analysis assigned CDR3 sequences and most-parsimonious VDJ recombination scenarios with the TCRdist pipeline. A later analysis defined each TCR beta chain by its CDR3 amino acid sequence plus V-gene family, and excluded reads lacking a unique V-gene family. As a way to deal with suspected cross-contamination and a sequencing artifact, a later analysis dropped roughly 620 nucleotide sequences that were highly shared and had low generation probability. In a later analysis, a clonal expansion index was calculated for each public chain from normalized within-repertoire ranks of inferred template counts. In a later analysis, generation probabilities were computed with a VDJ recombination model fitted to out-of-frame rearrangements, and the resulting probabilities were checked against IGoR. In a later analysis, hypergeometric tests were used to score TCR-TCR, TCR-HLA and TCR-CMV co-occurrence, with a repertoire-size bias correction applied to TCR pairs. To estimate false discovery rates, a later analysis permuted the HLA or CMV assignments 20 times. In a later analysis, co-occurring TCRs were grouped with DBSCAN, and TCRdist sequence similarity was added when clustering was performed within HLA-allele-positive subsets. Co-occurrence clustering excluded repertoires with fewer than 30,000 or more than 120,000 public chains, plus five with anomalous nucleotide sharing. TCRdb's version of the immuneACCESS table is confined to in-frame rearrangements and falls short of the full clone set. An unresolved V gene accounts for under half of the shortfall where checked; the remainder is of unknown origin. V and J calls and clone size are those listed in that table; D and trimming were worked out from the DNA. The sample contains about 100,000 clones, approximately 72% of them found a single time. The ten largest clones represent around an eighth of the sample.

The rearrangement joined TRBV6-6 to TRBJ1-3, with TRBD1 as a weak D call on 5 bases. Sample: PBMCs. The sequence came from a male donor in good health and CMV-seropositive. DNA sequence: TGTGCCAGCAGCCCCCAGGGTGGAAACACCATATATTTT. This encodes CASSPQGGNTIYF.